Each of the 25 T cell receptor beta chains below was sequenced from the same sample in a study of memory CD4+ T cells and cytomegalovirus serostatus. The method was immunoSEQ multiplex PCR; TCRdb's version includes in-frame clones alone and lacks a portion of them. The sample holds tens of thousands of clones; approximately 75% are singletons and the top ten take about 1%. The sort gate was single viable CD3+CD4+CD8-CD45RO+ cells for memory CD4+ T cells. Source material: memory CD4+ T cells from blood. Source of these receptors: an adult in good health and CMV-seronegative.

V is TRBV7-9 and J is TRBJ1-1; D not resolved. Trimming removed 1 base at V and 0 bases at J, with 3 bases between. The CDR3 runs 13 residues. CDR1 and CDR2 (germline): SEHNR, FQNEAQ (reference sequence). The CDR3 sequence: CASSLEVNTEAFF. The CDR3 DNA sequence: TGTGCCAGCAGCTTAGAGGTGAACACTGAAGCTTTCTTT.

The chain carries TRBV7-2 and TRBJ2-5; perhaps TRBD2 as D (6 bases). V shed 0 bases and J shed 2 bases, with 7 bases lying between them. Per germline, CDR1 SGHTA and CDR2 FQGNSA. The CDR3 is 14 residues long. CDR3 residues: CASSLASGQETQYF. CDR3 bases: TGTGCCAGCAGCTTAGCTAGCGGTCAAGAGACCCAGTACTTC.

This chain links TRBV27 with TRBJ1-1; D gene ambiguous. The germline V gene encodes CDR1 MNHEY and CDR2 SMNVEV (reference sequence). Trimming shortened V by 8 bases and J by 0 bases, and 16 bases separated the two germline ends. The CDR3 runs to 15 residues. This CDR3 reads CASGSTTAMNTEAFF. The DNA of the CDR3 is TGTGCCAGCGGCTCGACAACCGCGATGAACACTGAAGCTTTCTTT.

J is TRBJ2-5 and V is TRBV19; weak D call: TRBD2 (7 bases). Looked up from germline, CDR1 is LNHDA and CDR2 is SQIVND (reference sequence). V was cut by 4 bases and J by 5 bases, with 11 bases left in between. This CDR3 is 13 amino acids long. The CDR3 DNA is TGTGCCAGTAGTAGGACTAGGGGGGAGACCCAGTACTTC. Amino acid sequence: CASSRTRGETQYF. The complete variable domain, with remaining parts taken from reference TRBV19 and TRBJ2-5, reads DGGITQSPKYLFRKEGQNVTLSCEQNLNHDAMYWYRQDPGQGLRLIYYSQIVNDFQKGDIAEGYSVSREKKESFPLTVTSAQKNPTAFYLCASSRTRGETQYFGPGTRLLVL.

Here the CDR3 reads CASSVVQETQYF. In nucleotides, the CDR3 is TGTGCCAGCAGCGTAGTACAAGAGACCCAGTACTTC. The V gene is TRBV9, the J gene TRBJ2-5; unclear D gene. V lost 0 bases and J lost 2, with 2 bases in between. Per the germline V gene, CDR1 is SGDLS and CDR2 is YYNGEE. The CDR3 loop spans 12 amino acids.

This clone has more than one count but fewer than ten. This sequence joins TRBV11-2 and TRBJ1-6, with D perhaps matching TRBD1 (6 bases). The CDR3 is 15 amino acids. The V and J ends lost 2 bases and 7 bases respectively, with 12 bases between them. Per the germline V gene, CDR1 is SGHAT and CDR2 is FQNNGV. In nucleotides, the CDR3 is TGTGCCAGCAGCTTAATTGCCAGGGGCAATTCACCCCTCCACTTT. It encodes CASSLIARGNSPLHF.

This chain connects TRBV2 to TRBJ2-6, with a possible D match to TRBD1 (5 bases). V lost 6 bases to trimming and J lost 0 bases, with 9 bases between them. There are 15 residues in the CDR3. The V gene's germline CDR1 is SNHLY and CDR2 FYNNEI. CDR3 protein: CASRKTDSGANVLTF. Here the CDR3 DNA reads TGTGCCAGCAGGAAGACAGACTCTGGGGCCAACGTCCTGACTTTC.

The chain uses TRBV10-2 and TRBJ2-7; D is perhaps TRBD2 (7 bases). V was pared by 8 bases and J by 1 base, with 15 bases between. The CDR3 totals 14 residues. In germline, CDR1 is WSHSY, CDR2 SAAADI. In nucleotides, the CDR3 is TGCGCCAGCGGGGGGGCCTTCAGGTCCTACGAGCAGTACTTC. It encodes CASGGAFRSYEQYF.

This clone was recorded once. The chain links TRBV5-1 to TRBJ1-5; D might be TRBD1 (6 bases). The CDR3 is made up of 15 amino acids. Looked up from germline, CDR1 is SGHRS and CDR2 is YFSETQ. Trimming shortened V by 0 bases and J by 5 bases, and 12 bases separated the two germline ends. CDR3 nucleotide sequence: TGCGCCAGCAGCTTGGAGGGGCAGGGGCATCAGCCCCAGCATTTT. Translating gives CASSLEGQGHQPQHF.

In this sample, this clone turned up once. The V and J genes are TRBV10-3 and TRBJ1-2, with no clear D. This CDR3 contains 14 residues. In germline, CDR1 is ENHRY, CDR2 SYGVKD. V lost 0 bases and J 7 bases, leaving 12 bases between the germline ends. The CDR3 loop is CAISESWQSGGYTF. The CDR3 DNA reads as TGTGCCATCAGTGAGTCGTGGCAGTCCGGTGGCTACACCTTC.

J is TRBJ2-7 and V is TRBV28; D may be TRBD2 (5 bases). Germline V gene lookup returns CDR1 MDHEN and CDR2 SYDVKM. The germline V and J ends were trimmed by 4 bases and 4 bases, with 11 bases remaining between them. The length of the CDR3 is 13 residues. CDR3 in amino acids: CASSYPGNYEQYF. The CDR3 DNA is TGTGCCAGCAGTTACCCGGGAAATTACGAGCAGTACTTC.

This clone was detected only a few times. The CDR3 DNA reads TGTGCCAGCATCTCACAGGGGGGGAACTATGGCTACACCTTC. This encodes CASISQGGNYGYTF. V gene TRBV5-5 combines with J gene TRBJ1-2; 8 bases are a match to TRBD1. This CDR3 has 14 amino acids. V was pared by 6 bases and J by 2 bases, with 6 bases of the junction left unmatched. From germline, CDR1 is SGHKS and CDR2 YYEKEE (reference sequence).

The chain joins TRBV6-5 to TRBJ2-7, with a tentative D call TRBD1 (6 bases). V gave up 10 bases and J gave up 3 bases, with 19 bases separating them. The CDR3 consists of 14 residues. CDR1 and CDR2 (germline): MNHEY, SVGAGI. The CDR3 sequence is CATLPRTESYEQYF. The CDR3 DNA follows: TGTGCCACCCTTCCCCGGACAGAGAGCTACGAGCAGTACTTC.

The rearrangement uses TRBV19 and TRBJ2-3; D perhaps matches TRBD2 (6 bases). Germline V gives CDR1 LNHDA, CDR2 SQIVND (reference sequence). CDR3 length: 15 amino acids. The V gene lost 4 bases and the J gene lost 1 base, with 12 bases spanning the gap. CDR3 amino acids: CASSTPGEGTDTQYF. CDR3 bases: TGTGCCAGTAGTACCCCCGGGGAGGGCACAGATACGCAGTATTTT.

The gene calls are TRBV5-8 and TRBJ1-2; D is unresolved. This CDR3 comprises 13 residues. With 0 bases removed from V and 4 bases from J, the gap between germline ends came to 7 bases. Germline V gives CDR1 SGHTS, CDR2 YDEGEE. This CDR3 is CASSLDSPYGYTF. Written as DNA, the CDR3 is TGTGCCAGCAGCTTGGACAGCCCCTATGGCTACACCTTC.

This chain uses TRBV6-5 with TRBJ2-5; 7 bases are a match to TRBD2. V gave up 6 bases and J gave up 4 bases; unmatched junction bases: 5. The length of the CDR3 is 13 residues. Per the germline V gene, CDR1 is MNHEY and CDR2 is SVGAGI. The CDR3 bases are TGTGCCAGCAGCTCCGGGACTATAGAGACCCAGTACTTC. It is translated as CASSSGTIETQYF.

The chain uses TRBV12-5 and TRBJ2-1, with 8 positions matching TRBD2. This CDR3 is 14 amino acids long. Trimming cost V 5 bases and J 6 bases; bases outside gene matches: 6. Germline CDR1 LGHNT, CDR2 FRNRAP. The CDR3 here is CASGGGGTFNEQFF. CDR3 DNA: TGTGCTAGTGGTGGCGGGGGGACCTTCAATGAGCAGTTCTTC.

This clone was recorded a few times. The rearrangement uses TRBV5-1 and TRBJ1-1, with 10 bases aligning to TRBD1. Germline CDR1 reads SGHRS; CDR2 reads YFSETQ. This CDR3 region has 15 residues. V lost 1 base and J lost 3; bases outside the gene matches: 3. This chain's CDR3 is CASSLNGQGDTEAFF. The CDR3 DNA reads TGCGCCAGCAGCTTGAATGGACAGGGGGACACTGAAGCTTTCTTT. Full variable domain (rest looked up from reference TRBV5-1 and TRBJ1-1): KAGVTQTPRYLIKTRGQQVTLSCSPISGHRSVSWYQQTPGQGLQFLFEYFSETQRNKGNFPGRFSGRQFSNSRSEMNVSTLELGDSALYLCASSLNGQGDTEAFFGQGTRLTVV.

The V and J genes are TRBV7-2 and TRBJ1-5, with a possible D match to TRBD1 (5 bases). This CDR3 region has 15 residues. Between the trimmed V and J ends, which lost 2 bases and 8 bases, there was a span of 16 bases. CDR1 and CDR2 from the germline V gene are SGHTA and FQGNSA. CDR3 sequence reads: CASSLFGGTLEPQHF. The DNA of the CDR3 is TGTGCCAGCAGCTTATTCGGGGGGACCCTGGAGCCCCAGCATTTT.

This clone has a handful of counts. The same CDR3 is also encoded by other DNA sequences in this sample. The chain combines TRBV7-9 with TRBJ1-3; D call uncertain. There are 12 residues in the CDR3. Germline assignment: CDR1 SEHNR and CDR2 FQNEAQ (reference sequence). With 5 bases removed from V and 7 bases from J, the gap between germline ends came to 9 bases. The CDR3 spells CASSREGNTIYF. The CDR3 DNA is TGTGCCAGCAGCAGGGAAGGTAACACCATATATTTT.

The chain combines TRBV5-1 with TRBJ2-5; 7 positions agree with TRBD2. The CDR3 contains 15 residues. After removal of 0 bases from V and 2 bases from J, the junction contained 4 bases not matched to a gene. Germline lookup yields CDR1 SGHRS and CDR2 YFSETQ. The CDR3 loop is CASSLVGGVQETQYF. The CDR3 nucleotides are TGCGCCAGCAGCTTGGTTGGGGGGGTACAAGAGACCCAGTACTTC.

In nucleotides, the CDR3 is TGTGCCAGTAGCCGTACAGGGGAGGGCGGCTACACCTTC. Translating it yields CASSRTGEGGYTF. This chain joins TRBV19 and TRBJ1-2, with TRBD1 matching 7 bases. The CDR3 has 13 residues. Unmatched junction bases numbered 9, after V lost 6 bases and J lost 8 bases. Per the germline V gene, CDR1 is LNHDA and CDR2 is SQIVND (reference sequence).

The CDR3 is CASSLPTSGSRYTQYF. The CDR3 DNA is TGTGCCAGCAGCTTACCCACTAGCGGGAGTAGGTATACGCAGTATTTT. This chain uses TRBV7-2 with TRBJ2-3, with 11 positions matching TRBD2. CDR3 length: 16 amino acids. Germline CDR1 and CDR2: SGHTA and FQGNSA. The trim removed 2 bases at V and 7 bases at J, leaving 8 bases unmatched.

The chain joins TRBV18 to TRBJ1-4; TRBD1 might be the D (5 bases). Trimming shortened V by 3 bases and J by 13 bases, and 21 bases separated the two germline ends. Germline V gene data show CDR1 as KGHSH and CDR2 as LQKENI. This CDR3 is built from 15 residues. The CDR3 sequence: CASSPVSGAGKILFF. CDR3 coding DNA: TGTGCCAGCTCACCGGTTTCCGGGGCAGGAAAAATACTGTTTTTT.

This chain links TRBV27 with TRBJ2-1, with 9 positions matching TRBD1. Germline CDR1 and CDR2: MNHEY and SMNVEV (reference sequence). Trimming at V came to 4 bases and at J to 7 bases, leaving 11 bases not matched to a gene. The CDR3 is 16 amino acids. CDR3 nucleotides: TGTGCCAGCAGTTCGAAAAACAGGGGGCTAAGGAATGAGCAGTTCTTC. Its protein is CASSSKNRGLRNEQFF.